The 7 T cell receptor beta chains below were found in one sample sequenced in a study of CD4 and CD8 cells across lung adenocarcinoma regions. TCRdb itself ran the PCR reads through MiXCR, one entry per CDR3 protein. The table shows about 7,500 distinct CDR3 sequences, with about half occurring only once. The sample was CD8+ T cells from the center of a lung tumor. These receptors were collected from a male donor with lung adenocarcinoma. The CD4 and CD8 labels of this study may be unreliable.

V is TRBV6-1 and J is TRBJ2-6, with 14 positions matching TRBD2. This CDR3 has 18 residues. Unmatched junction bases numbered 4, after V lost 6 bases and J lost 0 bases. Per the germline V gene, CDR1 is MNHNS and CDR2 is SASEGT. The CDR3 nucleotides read TGTGCCAGCAGCAGGACTAGCGGGAGGTCCTCTGGGGCCAACGTCCTGACTTTC. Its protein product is CASSRTSGRSSGANVLTF.

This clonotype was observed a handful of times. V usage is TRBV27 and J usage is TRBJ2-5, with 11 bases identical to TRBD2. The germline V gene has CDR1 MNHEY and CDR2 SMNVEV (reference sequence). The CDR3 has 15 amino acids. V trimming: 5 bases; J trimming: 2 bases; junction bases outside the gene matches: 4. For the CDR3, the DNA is TGTGCCAGCAGTCGCCGGACTAGCGGGCAAGAGACCCAGTACTTC. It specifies CASSRRTSGQETQYF.

This chain's CDR3 is CASSQTGSYEQYF. In DNA, the CDR3 is TGTGCCAGCAGCCAGACAGGCTCCTACGAGCAGTACTTC. J is TRBJ2-1 and V is TRBV3-1; weak D call: TRBD1 (6 bases). Near its end, the DNA agrees better with TRBJ2-7, so the J call may be wrong. Germline V gene data show CDR1 as LGHDT and CDR2 as YNNKEL (reference sequence). The CDR3 is 13 amino acids.

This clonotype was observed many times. In nucleotides, the CDR3 is TGTGCCAGCAGTGAATATTGGACTAGTAAGGTTCAGTACTTC. It translates to CASSEYWTSKVQYF. This sequence joins TRBV6-1 and TRBJ2-4, with 7 bases identical to TRBD2. Trimming at V came to 2 bases and at J to 11 bases, leaving 9 bases not matched to a gene. CDR1 and CDR2 (germline): MNHNS, SASEGT. This CDR3 region has 14 residues.

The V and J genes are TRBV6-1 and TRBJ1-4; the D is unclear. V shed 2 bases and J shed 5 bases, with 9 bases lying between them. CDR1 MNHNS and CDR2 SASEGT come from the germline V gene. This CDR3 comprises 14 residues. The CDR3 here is CASSESLTNEKLFF. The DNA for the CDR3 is TGTGCCAGCAGTGAATCCTTAACCAATGAAAAACTGTTTTTT.

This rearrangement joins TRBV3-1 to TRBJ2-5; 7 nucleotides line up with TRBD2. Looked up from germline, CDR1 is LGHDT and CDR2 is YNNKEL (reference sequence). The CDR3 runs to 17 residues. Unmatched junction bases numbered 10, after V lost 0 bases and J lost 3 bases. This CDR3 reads CASSQDIPSGGKETQYF. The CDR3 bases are TGTGCCAGCAGCCAAGATATCCCGTCGGGGGGTAAAGAGACCCAGTACTTC.

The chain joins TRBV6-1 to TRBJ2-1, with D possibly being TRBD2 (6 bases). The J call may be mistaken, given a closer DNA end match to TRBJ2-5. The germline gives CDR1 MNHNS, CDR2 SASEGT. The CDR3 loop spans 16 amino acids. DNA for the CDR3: TGTGCCAGCAGGAATAACCCCGGGACTGCACAAGAGACCCAGTACTTC. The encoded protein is CASRNNPGTAQETQYF.